Following are 17 T cell receptor beta chains from one sample sequenced in a study of T cell responses to AZD1222 COVID-19 vaccine. TCRdb's table, derived via immunoSEQ multiplex PCR, lists solely in-frame clones and lacks some. This table holds 150,000 or so clones, over 85% found once. Sequencing was performed on peripheral blood, taken on day 0 of AZD1222 vaccination. The receptors derive from an adult in good health.

The V and J genes are TRBV3-1 (or the pseudogene TRBV3-2) and TRBJ1-1, with TRBD1 as a possible D gene (6 bases). This CDR3 has 17 amino acids. The V and J ends lost 4 bases and 1 base respectively, with 19 bases between them. Germline CDR1 and CDR2: LGHDT and YNNKEL (reference sequence). CDR3: CASSPTSLGTRNTEAFF. For the CDR3, the DNA is TGTGCCAGCAGCCCCACCTCCCTCGGGACACGGAACACTGAAGCTTTCTTT.

The V gene is TRBV2, the J gene TRBJ2-5; D call uncertain. The V end was cut by 7 bases, the J end by 4 bases, with 19 bases between. Germline CDR1 reads SNHLY; CDR2 reads FYNNEI. The CDR3 length is 15 residues. The CDR3 here is CASTSSGFSSETQYF. In DNA form, the CDR3 reads TGTGCCAGCACCTCTTCCGGATTCTCCTCAGAGACCCAGTACTTC.

The chain combines TRBV18 with TRBJ1-5, with a tentative D call TRBD1 (6 bases). This CDR3 comprises 14 residues. Per germline, CDR1 KGHSH and CDR2 LQKENI. The germline V and J ends were trimmed by 3 bases and 2 bases, with 8 bases remaining between them. The CDR3 loop reads CASSPRQGNQPQHF. Here the CDR3 DNA reads TGTGCCAGCTCACCCCGACAGGGCAATCAGCCCCAGCATTTT.

The chain recombines TRBV6-1 with TRBJ2-7; D remains unclear. CDR3 length equals 13 residues. From germline, CDR1 is MNHNS and CDR2 SASEGT. Deletions cut 3 bases from V and 1 base from J, with 7 bases between. For the CDR3, the DNA is TGTGCCAGCAGTGAGCCCCTTTCCTACGAGCAGTACTTC. This sequence encodes CASSEPLSYEQYF.

CDR3 DNA sequence: TGTGCCAGCAGCACCGGACGTAGCACAGATACGCAGTATTTT. Translating it yields CASSTGRSTDTQYF. The chain joins TRBV5-6 to TRBJ2-3, with no clear D. The V gene's germline CDR1 is SGHDT and CDR2 YYEEEE. The V end was cut by 4 bases, the J end by 0 bases, with 9 bases between. The CDR3 consists of 14 residues. Looking up the rest from reference TRBV5-6 and TRBJ2-3 gives the full variable domain: DAGVTQSPTHLIKTRGQQVTLRCSPKSGHDTVSWYQQALGQGPQFIFQYYEEEERQRGNFPDRFSGHQFPNYSSELNVNALLLGDSALYLCASSTGRSTDTQYFGPGTRLTVL.

The chain recombines TRBV29-1 with TRBJ2-1; TRBD1 might be the D (6 bases). This CDR3 is built from 15 residues. Trimming cost V 8 bases and J 0 bases, with 17 bases left between them. Germline CDR1 is SQVTM and CDR2 is ANQGSEA. Here the CDR3 DNA reads TGCAGCACGAATTCAGGGGCGAGCTCCTACAATGAGCAGTTCTTC. Translating it yields CSTNSGASSYNEQFF.

This clone is a singleton in its sample. The V and J genes are TRBV7-9 and TRBJ2-5, with D unresolved. In germline, CDR1 is SEHNR, CDR2 FQNEAQ (reference sequence). This CDR3 is 14 amino acids long. V was shortened by 3 bases and J by 1 base, with 9 bases between the two germline ends. Here the CDR3 reads CASSFSLTQETQYF. The CDR3 DNA sequence: TGTGCCAGCAGCTTTTCCCTTACCCAAGAGACCCAGTACTTC.

J is TRBJ2-7 and V is TRBV6-1; TRBD1 matches at 8 bases. Germline CDR1 MNHNS, CDR2 SASEGT. This CDR3 has 17 residues. The V gene end was trimmed by 2 bases and the J gene end by 4 bases; junction bases not matched to a gene: 13. CDR3 loop: CASSEIWGGTGQYEQYF. The CDR3 bases are TGTGCCAGCAGTGAAATATGGGGTGGGACAGGACAATACGAGCAGTACTTC.

This sequence joins TRBV6-5 and TRBJ1-5; 8 bases map to TRBD1. V shed 10 bases and J 6 bases; nucleotides not matched to a gene: 11. Per the germline V gene, CDR1 is MNHEY and CDR2 is SVGAGI. The CDR3 loop spans 14 amino acids. The CDR3 DNA reads as TGTGCCATACGGGACAGGACCACAATTCAGCCCCAGCATTTT. This codes for CAIRDRTTIQPQHF.

Written as DNA, the CDR3 is TGCGCCAGCAGAGCCGGGACAGTGAACACTGAAGCTTTCTTT. Protein product: CASRAGTVNTEAFF. This chain joins TRBV5-1 and TRBJ1-1; 7 nucleotides line up with TRBD1. Germline CDR1 is SGHRS and CDR2 is YFSETQ. J lost 0 bases, V lost 5 bases, and 4 bases had no gene match. The CDR3 spans 14 residues.

This clone was observed a single time. J is TRBJ1-1 and V is TRBV5-6, with 10 bases fitting TRBD1. The J segment lost 5 bases and the V segment lost 0 bases, leaving 10 bases of the junction unmatched. CDR3 size: 17 residues. CDR1 SGHDT and CDR2 YYEEEE come from the germline V gene. CDR3 bases: TGTGCCAGCAGCTTGGTCTTGATCGGACAGGGGGGGACTGAAGCTTTCTTT. It translates to CASSLVLIGQGGTEAFF.

The chain recombines TRBV7-8 with TRBJ2-5; no definite D call. The V gene's germline CDR1 is SGHVS and CDR2 FQNEAQ. The CDR3 consists of 14 residues. Between the trimmed V and J ends, which lost 2 bases and 0 bases, there was a span of 7 bases. DNA of the CDR3: TGTGCCAGCAGCTTAATTGTCGACCAAGAGACCCAGTACTTC. This gives the protein CASSLIVDQETQYF.

The chain is built from TRBV15 and TRBJ2-2; TRBD1 agrees at 7 bases. This CDR3 spans 15 amino acids. Germline-derived CDR1 and CDR2 are LNHNV and YYDKDF (reference sequence). V dropped 0 bases and J dropped 6; count of bases not matched to a gene: 4. The CDR3 here is CATSRDVQGPGELFF. The CDR3 coding sequence is TGTGCCACCAGCAGAGATGTACAGGGGCCCGGGGAGCTGTTTTTT.

The chain recombines TRBV4-2 with TRBJ1-1; a weak D match, TRBD1 (5 bases). Deletions cut 0 bases from V and 0 bases from J, with 11 bases between. This CDR3 has 16 amino acids. The germline V gene has CDR1 LGHNA and CDR2 YNFKEQ. The CDR3 region is CASSQDTGTLNTEAFF. The CDR3 DNA reads TGTGCCAGCAGCCAAGATACCGGGACCTTGAACACTGAAGCTTTCTTT.

This chain uses TRBV28 with TRBJ1-1, with D unclear. CDR1 is MDHEN, CDR2 SYDVKM, per germline. With 8 bases removed from V and 5 bases from J, the gap between germline ends came to 21 bases. The CDR3 sequence is 15 residues long. The CDR3 protein is CASLSNPGLTTEAFF. The CDR3 bases are TGTGCCAGCCTAAGTAATCCAGGCTTGACGACTGAAGCTTTCTTT.

The chain combines TRBV30 with TRBJ1-1; tentatively, D is TRBD1 (6 bases). In germline, CDR1 is GTSNPN, CDR2 SVGIG (reference sequence). This CDR3 is built from 11 residues. The CDR3 bases are TGTCTAGGGGGGCGTGACACTGAAGCTTTCTTT. It encodes CLGGRDTEAFF.

This clone came up a few times. CDR3 nucleotide sequence: TGTGCCAGCAGGGCCGAGGGCCGAACCCAAGAGACCCAGTACTTC. Translating gives CASRAEGRTQETQYF. The J gene is TRBJ2-5, the V gene TRBV11-1, with TRBD2 as a possible D gene (5 bases). Trimming pared 6 bases from V and 1 base from J, leaving 15 bases between. Germline-derived CDR1 and CDR2 are SGHAT and FQDESV (reference sequence). The CDR3 is made up of 15 amino acids.